These 14 T cell receptor beta chains share one sample of origin, sequenced in a study of blood T cell repertoires in COVID-19. The assay was immunoSEQ multiplex PCR, and TCRdb's table has in-frame clones only and misses some. The sample has more than 90,000 clones; about 90% are singletons. Sequenced sample: peripheral blood. All receptors come from a woman aged 25 to 39 with acute or convalescent COVID-19.

The chain joins TRBV28 to TRBJ2-7; 8 bases line up with TRBD1. V lost 8 bases to trimming and J lost 6 bases; unmatched junction nucleotides: 12. This CDR3 is built from 14 residues. The germline V gene encodes CDR1 MDHEN and CDR2 SYDVKM. The CDR3 loop reads CASSDTRQGREQYF. Written as DNA, the CDR3 is TGTGCCAGCTCCGACACCCGACAGGGGCGCGAGCAGTACTTC.

The chain is built from TRBV4-1 and TRBJ2-4, with 8 bases aligning to TRBD1. V lost 0 bases, J lost 3 bases, and 4 bases stayed unmatched. The germline CDR1 and CDR2 sequences are MGHRA and YSYEKL. This CDR3 region has 16 residues. The CDR3 reads CASSQDFTGGKNIQYF. CDR3 nucleotide sequence: TGCGCCAGCAGCCAAGATTTCACAGGGGGCAAAAACATTCAGTACTTC.

This chain joins TRBV18 and TRBJ1-5; weak D call: TRBD1 (6 bases). Looked up from germline, CDR1 is KGHSH and CDR2 is LQKENI. CDR3 size: 13 residues. The V gene lost 5 bases and the J gene lost 5 bases, with 10 bases spanning the gap. This CDR3 is CASSESGDQPQHF. CDR3 in DNA: TGTGCCAGCTCAGAATCAGGGGATCAGCCCCAGCATTTT. The complete variable domain, with remaining parts taken from reference TRBV18 and TRBJ1-5, reads NAGVMQNPRHLVRRRGQEARLRCSPMKGHSHVYWYRQLPEEGLKFMVYLQKENIIDESGMPKERFSAEFPKEGPSILRIQQVVRGDSAAYFCASSESGDQPQHFGDGTRLSIL.

V and J are TRBV27 and TRBJ2-1; maybe TRBD2 (6 bases). Deletions cut 4 bases from V and 5 bases from J, with 12 bases between. Germline assignment: CDR1 MNHEY and CDR2 SMNVEV (reference sequence). The CDR3 runs to 14 residues. CDR3 residues: CASSYGGINNEQFF. The CDR3 region has the DNA TGTGCCAGCAGTTACGGGGGTATCAACAATGAGCAGTTCTTC.

This sequence joins TRBV5-1 and TRBJ1-5, with unresolved D. V was cut by 4 bases and J by 3 bases, with 11 bases left in between. Germline V gene sequence: CDR1 SGHRS, CDR2 YFSETQ. The CDR3 is 14 amino acids. CDR3 in amino acids: CASSPGLNNQPQHF. DNA of the CDR3: TGCGCCAGCAGCCCAGGTTTAAACAATCAGCCCCAGCATTTT.

The gene calls are TRBV3-1 (or the pseudogene TRBV3-2) and TRBJ2-1; 16 nucleotides line up with TRBD2. The germline CDR1 and CDR2 sequences are LGHDT and YNNKEL (reference sequence). The CDR3 runs 16 residues. J lost 7 bases, V lost 6 bases, and 6 bases had no gene match. The CDR3 DNA is TGTGCCAGCAGACCCGGGACTAGCGGGGGGGCAAATGAGCAGTTCTTC. Residues: CASRPGTSGGANEQFF.

The rearrangement links TRBV6-6 to TRBJ2-7, with 7 bases lining up with TRBD1. J was trimmed by 1 base and V by 5 bases; bases with no gene match: 11. CDR3 length: 16 residues. The germline V gene has CDR1 MNHNY and CDR2 SVGAGI (reference sequence). CDR3 in amino acids: CASSRTYSGGSYEQYF. CDR3 DNA sequence: TGTGCCAGCAGTCGAACCTATTCAGGGGGTTCCTACGAGCAGTACTTC.

The chain carries TRBV20-1 and TRBJ1-6; TRBD1 matches 7 bases. With V trimmed by 4 bases and J by 6 bases, 6 bases remained unmatched. The CDR3 is 14 residues long. Germline assignment: CDR1 DFQATT and CDR2 SNEGSKA (reference sequence). The CDR3 bases are TGCAGTGCTACTGAAGGGACAGCTAATTCACCCCTCCACTTT. This sequence encodes CSATEGTANSPLHF.

This clone showed up just once. The chain uses TRBV15 and TRBJ2-7; D gene unclear. The V gene's germline CDR1 is LNHNV and CDR2 YYDKDF (reference sequence). This CDR3 has 14 residues. The V end was cut by 0 bases, the J end by 3 bases, with 9 bases between. The DNA for the CDR3 is TGTGCCACCAGCAGAGAAGCTTCTCACTACGAGCAGTACTTC. Amino acids: CATSREASHYEQYF.

The rearrangement joins TRBV28 to TRBJ1-5, with 10 bases that match TRBD1. Germline CDR1 and CDR2: MDHEN and SYDVKM. The CDR3 runs to 18 residues. V shed 3 bases and J 1 base; nucleotides not matched to a gene: 9. CDR3 DNA: TGTGCCAGCAGTTTCTCCCGGGACAGGGGAGTGAGCAATCAGCCCCAGCATTTT. Its protein product is CASSFSRDRGVSNQPQHF.

The CDR3 reads CAISESTRGDQPQHF. The CDR3 DNA is TGTGCCATCAGTGAGTCGACACGGGGGGATCAGCCCCAGCATTTT. V and J are TRBV10-3 and TRBJ1-5; D might be TRBD1 (5 bases). V dropped 0 bases and J dropped 5 bases, with 11 bases sitting between them. The CDR3 spans 15 residues. Germline V gene sequence: CDR1 ENHRY, CDR2 SYGVKD.

This sequence joins TRBV9 and TRBJ1-2, with 11 nucleotides matching TRBD1. The CDR3 sequence is 15 residues long. Trimming cost V 1 base and J 7 bases; bases outside gene matches: 6. Germline lookup yields CDR1 SGDLS and CDR2 YYNGEE. Here the CDR3 DNA reads TGTGCCAGCAGCGTACTTTCCGGGACAGGGGGTGGCTACACCTTC. Protein: CASSVLSGTGGGYTF.

The chain joins TRBV5-1 to TRBJ2-3; TRBD1 aligns across 7 bases. Germline V gene sequence: CDR1 SGHRS, CDR2 YFSETQ. V lost 1 base to trimming and J lost 1 base; unmatched junction nucleotides: 6. This CDR3 is built from 16 residues. CDR3 sequence: CASSLQGGQGTDTQYF. DNA of the CDR3: TGCGCCAGCAGCTTGCAAGGCGGACAGGGCACAGATACGCAGTATTTT.

This clone was seen repeatedly, ten times or more. The rearrangement links TRBV27 to TRBJ1-5; D possibly corresponds to TRBD1 (6 bases). Trimming took 5 bases from V and 1 from J, leaving 18 bases between them. CDR1 MNHEY and CDR2 SMNVEV come from the germline V gene (reference sequence). The CDR3 length is 17 residues. The CDR3 bases are TGTGCCAGCAGTCCCAGGACAGACGTTTGGAGCAATCAGCCCCAGCATTTT. This gives the protein CASSPRTDVWSNQPQHF.